Each of the 7 T cell receptor beta chains below was sequenced from the same sample in a study of shared clonotypes between healthy human individuals. Libraries were prepared by immunoSEQ multiplex PCR; TCRdb keeps only in-frame clonotypes and omits some of them. The table includes some 500,000 clones, roughly 85% detected once. Material for sequencing was PBMCs. The source of these receptors is a woman between 40 and 50 years old in good health. Some clones in this sample may be carry-over from other donors' samples.

This clone is a singleton in its sample. The chain carries TRBV6-5 and TRBJ2-3; 7 bases match TRBD1. Germline CDR1 reads MNHEY; CDR2 reads SVGAGI. The CDR3 is 15 residues long. V was pared by 6 bases and J by 3 bases, with 9 bases of the junction left unmatched. CDR3 residues: CASSRQGGWTDTQYF. The CDR3 DNA reads as TGTGCCAGCAGCCGACAGGGCGGTTGGACAGATACGCAGTATTTT.

There are a few counts of this clone. This rearrangement joins TRBV2 to TRBJ2-7; 7 nucleotides agree with TRBD1. Germline V CDR1 and CDR2: SNHLY, FYNNEI. The V gene end was trimmed by 6 bases and the J gene end by 0 bases; junction bases not matched to a gene: 2. CDR3 length equals 13 residues. The CDR3 bases are TGTGCCAGCAGCCGGGACAGCTCCTACGAGCAGTACTTC. Its translation: CASSRDSSYEQYF.

This rearrangement joins TRBV20-1 to TRBJ2-3; 7 bases align to TRBD2. The CDR3 totals 11 residues. The germline V gene has CDR1 DFQATT and CDR2 SNEGSKA (reference sequence). CDR3 residues: CAGVVLDTQYF. CDR3 nucleotide sequence: TGCGCGGGAGTGGTGTTAGATACGCAGTATTTT.

The genes are TRBV19 and TRBJ2-6; D gene ambiguous. This CDR3 is 17 amino acids long. Between the trimmed V and J ends, which lost 5 bases and 0 bases, there was a span of 14 bases. Germline assignment: CDR1 LNHDA and CDR2 SQIVND (reference sequence). The CDR3 loop reads CASSGTERSSGANVLTF. The CDR3 nucleotides are TGTGCCAGTAGTGGAACAGAGAGGAGCTCTGGGGCCAACGTCCTGACTTTC.

The chain uses TRBV20-1 and TRBJ2-7; D remains unclear. This CDR3 contains 11 residues. Germline V gives CDR1 DFQATT, CDR2 SNEGSKA (reference sequence). Between the trimmed V and J ends, which lost 3 bases and 7 bases, there was a span of 10 bases. The CDR3 region is CSASRFREQYF. For the CDR3, the DNA is TGCAGTGCTAGTAGGTTCCGGGAGCAGTACTTC.

The rearrangement uses TRBV30 and TRBJ2-3, with D maybe TRBD1 (6 bases). The V end lost 3 bases, the J end lost 0 bases, and 10 bases lay between the germline ends. Looked up from germline, CDR1 is GTSNPN and CDR2 is SVGIG (reference sequence). The CDR3 is 14 residues long. The DNA of the CDR3 is TGTGCCTGGAGGGACAGATCTAGCACAGATACGCAGTATTTT. Translated, it gives CAWRDRSSTDTQYF.

The rearrangement uses TRBV7-8 and TRBJ2-1; 7 bases map to TRBD2. The CDR3 runs to 16 residues. Germline CDR1 and CDR2: SGHVS and FQNEAQ. V shed 1 base, J shed 10 bases, and the junction held 13 bases outside the gene matches. For the CDR3, the DNA is TGTGCCAGCAGCTTAGTACGGCTCAACGGGGAGGGCGAGCAGTTCTTC. Protein product: CASSLVRLNGEGEQFF.